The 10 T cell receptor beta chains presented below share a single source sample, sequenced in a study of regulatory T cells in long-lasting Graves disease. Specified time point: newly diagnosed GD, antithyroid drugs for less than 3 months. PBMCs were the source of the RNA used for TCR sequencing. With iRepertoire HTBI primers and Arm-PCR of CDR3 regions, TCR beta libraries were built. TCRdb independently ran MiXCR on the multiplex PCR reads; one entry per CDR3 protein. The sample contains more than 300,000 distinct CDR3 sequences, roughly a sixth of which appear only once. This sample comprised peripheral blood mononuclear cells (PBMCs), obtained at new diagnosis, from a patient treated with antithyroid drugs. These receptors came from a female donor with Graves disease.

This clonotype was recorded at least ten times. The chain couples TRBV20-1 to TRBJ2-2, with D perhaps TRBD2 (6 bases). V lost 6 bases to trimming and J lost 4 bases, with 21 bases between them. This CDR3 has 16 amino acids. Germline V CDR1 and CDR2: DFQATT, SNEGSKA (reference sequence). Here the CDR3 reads CSAADVRGTLTGELFF. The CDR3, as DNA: TGCAGTGCGGCAGACGTCCGCGGGACCCTCACCGGGGAGCTGTTTTTT.

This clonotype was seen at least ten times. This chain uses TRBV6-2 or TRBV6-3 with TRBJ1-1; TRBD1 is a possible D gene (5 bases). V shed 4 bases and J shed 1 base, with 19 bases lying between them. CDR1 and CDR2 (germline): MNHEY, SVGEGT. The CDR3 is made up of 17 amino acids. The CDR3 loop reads CASSSQGDGASNTEAFF. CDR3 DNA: TGTGCCAGCAGTTCCCAAGGGGACGGAGCGTCGAACACTGAAGCTTTCTTT.

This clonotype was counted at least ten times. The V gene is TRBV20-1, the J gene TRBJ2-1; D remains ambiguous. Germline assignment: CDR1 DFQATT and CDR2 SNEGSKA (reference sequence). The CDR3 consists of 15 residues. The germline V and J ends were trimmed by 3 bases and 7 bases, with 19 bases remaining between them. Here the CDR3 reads CSARKAGWSGNEQFF. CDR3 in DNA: TGCAGTGCTAGGAAGGCAGGCTGGTCGGGTAATGAGCAGTTCTTC.

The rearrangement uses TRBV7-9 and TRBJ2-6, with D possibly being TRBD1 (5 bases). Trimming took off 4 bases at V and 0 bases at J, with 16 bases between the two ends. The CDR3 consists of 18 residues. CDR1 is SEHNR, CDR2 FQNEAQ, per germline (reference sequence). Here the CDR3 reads CASSSSRAPSSGANVLTF. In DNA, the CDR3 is TGTGCCAGCAGCTCATCCAGGGCCCCCAGCTCTGGGGCCAACGTCCTGACTTTC.

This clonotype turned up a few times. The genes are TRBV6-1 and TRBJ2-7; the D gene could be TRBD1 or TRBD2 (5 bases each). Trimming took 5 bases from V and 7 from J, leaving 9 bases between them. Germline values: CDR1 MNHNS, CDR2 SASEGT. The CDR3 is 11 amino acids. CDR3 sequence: CASSPGREQYF. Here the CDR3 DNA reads TGTGCCAGCAGTCCGGGGCGGGAGCAGTACTTC.

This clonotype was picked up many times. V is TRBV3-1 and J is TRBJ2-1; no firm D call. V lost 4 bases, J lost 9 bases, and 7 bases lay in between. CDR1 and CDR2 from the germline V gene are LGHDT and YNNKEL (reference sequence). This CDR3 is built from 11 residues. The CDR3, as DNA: TGTGCCAGCAGCCGCGCAGTTGAGCAGTTCTTC. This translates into CASSRAVEQFF.

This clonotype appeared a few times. Here the CDR3 reads CASSLYGPPDTQYF. The DNA of the CDR3 is TGTGCCAGCAGCTTATATGGGCCTCCAGATACGCAGTATTTT. J is TRBJ2-3 and V is TRBV7-3; D is undetermined. The CDR3 is 14 amino acids. Germline-derived CDR1 and CDR2 are SGHTA and FQGTGA. V lost 2 bases and J 4 bases, leaving 10 bases between the germline ends.

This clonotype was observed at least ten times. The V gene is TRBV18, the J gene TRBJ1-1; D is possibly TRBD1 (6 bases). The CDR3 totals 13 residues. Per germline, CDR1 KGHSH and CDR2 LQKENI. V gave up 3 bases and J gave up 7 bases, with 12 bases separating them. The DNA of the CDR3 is TGTGCCAGCTCACCGACAGGACCCGTTGAAGCTTTCTTT. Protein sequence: CASSPTGPVEAFF.

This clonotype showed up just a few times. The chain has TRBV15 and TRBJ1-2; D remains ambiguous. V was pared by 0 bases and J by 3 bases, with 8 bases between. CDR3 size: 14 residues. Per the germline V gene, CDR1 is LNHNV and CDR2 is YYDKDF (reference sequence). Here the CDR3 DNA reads TGTGCCACCAGCAGAGATATAACAGACTATGGCTACACCTTC. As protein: CATSRDITDYGYTF.

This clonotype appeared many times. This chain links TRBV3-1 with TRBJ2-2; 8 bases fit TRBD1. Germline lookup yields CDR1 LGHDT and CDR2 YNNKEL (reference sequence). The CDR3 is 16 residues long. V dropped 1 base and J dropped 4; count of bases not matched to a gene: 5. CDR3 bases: TGTGCCAGCAGCCAAGCCAGGGGGCCTGTCACCGGGGAGCTGTTTTTT. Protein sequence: CASSQARGPVTGELFF.